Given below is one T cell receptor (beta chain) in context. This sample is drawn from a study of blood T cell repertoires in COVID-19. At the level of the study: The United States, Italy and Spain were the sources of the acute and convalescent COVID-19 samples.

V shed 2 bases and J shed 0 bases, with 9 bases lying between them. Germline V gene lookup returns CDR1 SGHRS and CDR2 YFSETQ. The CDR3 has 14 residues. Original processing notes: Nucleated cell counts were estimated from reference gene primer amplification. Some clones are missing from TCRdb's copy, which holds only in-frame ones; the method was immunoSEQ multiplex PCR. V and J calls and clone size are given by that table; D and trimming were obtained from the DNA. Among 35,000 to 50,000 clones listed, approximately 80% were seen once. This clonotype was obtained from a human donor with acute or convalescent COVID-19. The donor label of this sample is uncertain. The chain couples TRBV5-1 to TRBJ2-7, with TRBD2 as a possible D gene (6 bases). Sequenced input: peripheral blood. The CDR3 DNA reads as TGCGCCAGCAGCTTTGGAGGGAACTCCTACGAGCAGTACTTC. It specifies CASSFGGNSYEQYF.